Sequencing of this T cell receptor beta chain was carried out in a study of shared clonotypes between healthy human individuals. Study conclusions and caveats: Among a handful of donors, about 5% of naive CD4 clonotypes were found in common. The represented genetic and exposure-history diversity was limited by the small number of donors. Generally, naive subsets came out with larger estimated richness than memory subsets.

CDR3 length: 18 residues. The V gene's germline CDR1 is LNHNV and CDR2 YYDKDF (reference sequence). V gave up 3 bases and J gave up 0 bases; unmatched junction bases: 9. In the naive CD8 group, cells lacked CD45RO and were positively selected for CCR7, so terminally differentiated effector memory CD45RA+ cells were left out. Deep-level assay runs were performed. Clones were sequenced by immunoSEQ multiplex PCR, and TCRdb holds only the in-frame ones, with some missing. The sample shows around 600,000 clones, 95% of them seen only once. In regard to this clone: The target antigen is unknown.

The receptor's source is a woman in her 30s in good health. The V call is TRBV15, the J call TRBJ2-3; TRBD2 matches at 10 bases. Sequenced material: naive CD8+ T cells sorted from blood. CDR3 protein: CATSSAAVTSGSTDTQYF. CDR3 nucleotides: TGTGCCACCAGCAGCGCCGCTGTGACTAGCGGGAGCACAGATACGCAGTATTTT.